These 2 T cell receptor beta chains originate from one sample sequenced in a study of PD-1 blockade in mismatch repair-deficient tumors. Clones were read by immunoSEQ multiplex PCR, and TCRdb kept only the in-frame ones, dropping some. Here the sample spans around 62,000 clones, roughly 80% being singletons. The source material was peripheral blood, sampled 2 weeks after starting pembrolizumab. All receptors derive from an adult with mismatch repair-deficient cancer.

The V call is TRBV19, the J call TRBJ1-1; perhaps TRBD1 as D (5 bases). Trimming cost V 5 bases and J 3 bases, with 16 bases left between them. CDR1 is LNHDA, CDR2 SQIVND, per germline (reference sequence). The CDR3 sequence is 15 residues long. CDR3 DNA sequence: TGTGCCAGTAGTCCCCGTCGGGGGGGACACACTGAAGCTTTCTTT. Encoded protein: CASSPRRGGHTEAFF.

The CDR3 reads CASSLLRGRSTDTQYF. In DNA, the CDR3 is TGTGCCAGCAGCTTATTGAGGGGACGTAGCACAGATACGCAGTATTTT. This chain joins TRBV11-2 and TRBJ2-3, with D possibly called TRBD1 or TRBD2 (5 bases each). V lost 2 bases, J lost 0 bases, and 12 bases lay in between. Germline V gene data show CDR1 as SGHAT and CDR2 as FQNNGV. The CDR3 loop spans 16 amino acids.